This T cell receptor beta chain emerged from a study of neurological immune-mediated disorders. This clonotype was counted many times. TCRdb re-derived calls from the 5' RACE reads in MiXCR, one entry per CDR3 protein. The data show about 74,000 distinct CDR3 sequences, less than 5.5% seen once. Germline V gene sequence: CDR1 DFQATT, CDR2 SNEGSKA (reference sequence). With V trimmed by 7 bases and J by 8 bases, 15 bases remained unmatched. CDR3 length: 16 residues. This TCR derives from a man younger than 30 with multiple sclerosis. The V and J genes are TRBV20-1 and TRBJ2-1; the match to TRBD2 covers 12 bases. Sample: PBMCs. This CDR3 is CSVETSGSPLGDEQFF. CDR3 bases: TGCAGTGTTGAGACTAGCGGGAGTCCACTAGGCGATGAGCAGTTCTTC.